A selection of T cell receptor beta chains follows, all from one sample in a study of OX40 agonist ivuxolimab in advanced cancers. Profiling relied on immunoSEQ multiplex PCR, and the TCRdb table lists in-frame clones only, not all of them. Among about 14,000 clones, roughly three quarters were seen once, and the ten largest hold just over 35%. The sequences come from CD4+ or CD8+ T cells sorted from blood, collected in a trial of the OX40 agonist ivuxolimab. These receptors were taken from an adult with an advanced solid tumor such as melanoma, head and neck, liver or kidney cancer. CDR3s include the opening cysteine and the closing phenylalanine or tryptophan. The D gene is left open where the match is weak. The listing skips clone size in some rows; elsewhere it reads once, few, many or a size class.

J gene: TRBJ1-5; clone size: once; V gene: TRBV9; CDR3 length: 15; D gene: .; CDR3 DNA: TGTGCCAGCAGCGTAGGGCAGTCCTTCAATCAGCCCCAGCATTTT; CDR3 protein: CASSVGQSFNQPQHF
J gene: TRBJ2-1; clone size: .; V gene: TRBV7-3; CDR3 length: 16; D gene: TRBD2; CDR3 DNA: TGTGCCAGCAGTGATCCTCTAGCGGGAGGCCGAGGGGAGCAGTTCTTC; CDR3 protein: CASSDPLAGGRGEQFF
J gene: TRBJ1-5; clone size: .; V gene: TRBV4-3; CDR3 length: 14; D gene: .; CDR3 DNA: TGCGCCAGCAGCCAAGATTTGGGATTTCAGCCCCAGCATTTT; CDR3 protein: CASSQDLGFQPQHF
J gene: TRBJ2-7; clone size: .; V gene: TRBV27; CDR3 length: 12; D gene: .; CDR3 DNA: TGTGCCAGCAGTTCCACGCCCTACGAGCAGTACTTC; CDR3 protein: CASSSTPYEQYF
J gene: TRBJ2-7; clone size: .; V gene: TRBV27; CDR3 length: 13; D gene: TRBD1; CDR3 DNA: TGTGCCAGCAGCCCCGGGACAGCCTCCGAGCAGTACTTC; CDR3 protein: CASSPGTASEQYF
J gene: TRBJ2-7; clone size: .; V gene: TRBV10-2; CDR3 length: 13; D gene: TRBD1; CDR3 DNA: TGCGCCAGCATGAAGGGGGCACCCTACGAGCAGTACTTC; CDR3 protein: CASMKGAPYEQYF
J gene: TRBJ2-7; clone size: .; V gene: TRBV6-5; CDR3 length: 14; D gene: TRBD1; CDR3 DNA: TGTGCCAGCAGTTCGGAGGGACAGGTCTACGAGCAGTACTTC; CDR3 protein: CASSSEGQVYEQYF
J gene: TRBJ1-5; clone size: .; V gene: TRBV28; CDR3 length: 18; D gene: .; CDR3 DNA: TGTGCCAGCAACATAGGGGTCCTACAGGGTGGAGGCAATCAGCCCCAGCATTTT; CDR3 protein: CASNIGVLQGGGNQPQHF
J gene: TRBJ1-4; clone size: .; V gene: TRBV2; CDR3 length: 15; D gene: .; CDR3 DNA: TGTGCCAGCAACGGTGTGGCAGCAACTAATGAAAAACTGTTTTTT; CDR3 protein: CASNGVAATNEKLFF
J gene: TRBJ1-1; clone size: .; V gene: TRBV28; CDR3 length: 12; D gene: .; CDR3 DNA: TGTGCCAGCAGGGACCAGAACACTGAAGCTTTCTTT; CDR3 protein: CASRDQNTEAFF
J gene: TRBJ2-1; clone size: once; V gene: TRBV19; CDR3 length: 15; D gene: .; CDR3 DNA: TGTGCCAGTAGTATTGGGGGGATGTCCTACAATGAGCAGTTCTTC; CDR3 protein: CASSIGGMSYNEQFF
J gene: TRBJ1-6; clone size: .; V gene: TRBV5-6; CDR3 length: 16; D gene: .; CDR3 DNA: TGTGCCAGCAGCAGCATACAGGGATCCTATAATTCACCCCTCCACTTT; CDR3 protein: CASSSIQGSYNSPLHF
J gene: TRBJ1-5; clone size: .; V gene: TRBV11-2; CDR3 length: 15; D gene: .; CDR3 DNA: TGTGCCAGCAGCTTAGGGTGGGATAGCAATCAGCCCCAGCATTTT; CDR3 protein: CASSLGWDSNQPQHF
J gene: TRBJ2-5; clone size: once; V gene: TRBV7-2; CDR3 length: 13; D gene: .; CDR3 DNA: TGTGCCAGCAGATGGGGATTACAAGAGACCCAGTACTTC; CDR3 protein: CASRWGLQETQYF
J gene: TRBJ2-7; clone size: .; V gene: TRBV27; CDR3 length: 11; D gene: .; CDR3 DNA: TGTGCCAGCAGTTTATCGGGCGAGCAGTACTTC; CDR3 protein: CASSLSGEQYF
J gene: TRBJ2-7; clone size: .; V gene: TRBV30; CDR3 length: 12; D gene: .; CDR3 DNA: TGTGCCTGGAGTGTACTAGGGCACGAGCAGTACTTC; CDR3 protein: CAWSVLGHEQYF
J gene: TRBJ1-1; clone size: .; V gene: TRBV6-5; CDR3 length: 14; D gene: .; CDR3 DNA: TGTGCCAGCACCCTTTACGGTTCTAACACTGAAGCTTTCTTT; CDR3 protein: CASTLYGSNTEAFF
J gene: TRBJ2-2; clone size: .; V gene: TRBV11-2; CDR3 length: 17; D gene: .; CDR3 DNA: TGTGCCAGCAGCTCTCCAAATTCGGGACAAAACACCGGGGAGCTGTTTTTT; CDR3 protein: CASSSPNSGQNTGELFF
J gene: TRBJ1-2; clone size: .; V gene: TRBV5-4; CDR3 length: 14; D gene: .; CDR3 DNA: TGTGCCAGCAGCTTAGGTACCGACCTTGGAGGCTACACCTTC; CDR3 protein: CASSLGTDLGGYTF
J gene: TRBJ2-7; clone size: .; V gene: TRBV21-1; CDR3 length: 13; D gene: .; CDR3 DNA: TGTGCCAGCAGCAAAGATAGGAGCGGCGAGCAGTACTTC; CDR3 protein: CASSKDRSGEQYF
J gene: TRBJ1-3; clone size: .; V gene: TRBV28; CDR3 length: 17; D gene: TRBD1; CDR3 DNA: TGTGCCAGCAGTTTGGTAGGGACAGGTTACTCTGGAAACACCATATATTTT; CDR3 protein: CASSLVGTGYSGNTIYF
J gene: TRBJ2-1; clone size: .; V gene: TRBV4-3; CDR3 length: 15; D gene: .; CDR3 DNA: TGCGCCAGCAGCCAAGATGACAGGTCCAACGATGAGCAGTTCTTC; CDR3 protein: CASSQDDRSNDEQFF
J gene: TRBJ2-1; clone size: .; V gene: TRBV7-9; CDR3 length: 16; D gene: .; CDR3 DNA: TGTGCCAGCAGCCCTGCTTTGGGTTCGAGCTACAATGAGCAGTTCTTC; CDR3 protein: CASSPALGSSYNEQFF
J gene: TRBJ1-6; clone size: .; V gene: TRBV5-8; CDR3 length: 9; D gene: .; CDR3 DNA: TGTGCCACTGGGTCACCCCTCCACTTT; CDR3 protein: CATGSPLHF
J gene: TRBJ2-5; clone size: .; V gene: TRBV6-5; CDR3 length: 15; D gene: .; CDR3 DNA: TGTGCCAGCAGTTACTCCCCATCGAAGGAGGAGACCCAGTACTTC; CDR3 protein: CASSYSPSKEETQYF
J gene: TRBJ1-1; clone size: .; V gene: TRBV5-8; CDR3 length: 13; D gene: TRBD1; CDR3 DNA: TGTGCCAGCAGCGGGACAGTGAACACTGAAGCTTTCTTT; CDR3 protein: CASSGTVNTEAFF
J gene: TRBJ2-3; clone size: .; V gene: TRBV7-3; CDR3 length: 14; D gene: .; CDR3 DNA: TGTGCCAGCAGCTTCGGACTAGGGGGAGGTACGCAGTATTTT; CDR3 protein: CASSFGLGGGTQYF
J gene: TRBJ2-5; clone size: .; V gene: TRBV5-1; CDR3 length: 13; D gene: .; CDR3 DNA: TGCGCCAGCAGCACGATCGACAGGGAGACCCAGTACTTC; CDR3 protein: CASSTIDRETQYF
J gene: TRBJ1-1; clone size: .; V gene: TRBV9; CDR3 length: 17; D gene: TRBD1; CDR3 DNA: TGTGCCAGCACCGTTGCCGGACAGGGGGATTTGGGTACTGAAGCTTTCTTT; CDR3 protein: CASTVAGQGDLGTEAFF
J gene: TRBJ2-7; clone size: .; V gene: TRBV27; CDR3 length: 14; D gene: .; CDR3 DNA: TGTGCCAGCAGTCCGCAGGGAGTTACCTACGAGCAGTACTTC; CDR3 protein: CASSPQGVTYEQYF
J gene: TRBJ2-3; clone size: .; V gene: TRBV5-4; CDR3 length: 15; D gene: .; CDR3 DNA: TGCGCCAGCAGCCAAGAGGAGGAGGAGGGAGATACGCAGTATTTT; CDR3 protein: CASSQEEEEGDTQYF
J gene: TRBJ1-4; clone size: .; V gene: TRBV4-3; CDR3 length: 15; D gene: .; CDR3 DNA: TGCGCCAGCAGCCACGGGGGAGGGCTAAGTGAAAAACTGTTTTTT; CDR3 protein: CASSHGGGLSEKLFF
J gene: TRBJ2-1; clone size: .; V gene: TRBV6-6; CDR3 length: 14; D gene: TRBD2; CDR3 DNA: TGTGCCAGCAGGAGGACTAGCGGGAGAGGTAGGCAGTTCTTC; CDR3 protein: CASRRTSGRGRQFF
J gene: TRBJ1-1; clone size: .; V gene: TRBV7-9; CDR3 length: 14; D gene: TRBD1; CDR3 DNA: TGTGCCAGCAGACCCGGACAGGGGATCGCTGAAGCTTTCTTT; CDR3 protein: CASRPGQGIAEAFF
J gene: TRBJ1-5; clone size: .; V gene: TRBV13; CDR3 length: 16; D gene: .; CDR3 DNA: TGTGCCAGCAGCTCCCATGGGGCACCTAGCAATCAGCCCCAGCATTTT; CDR3 protein: CASSSHGAPSNQPQHF
J gene: TRBJ1-1; clone size: medium-sized; V gene: TRBV28; CDR3 length: 14; D gene: TRBD1; CDR3 DNA: TGTGCCAGCAGACTGGGGACAGGGGAAGATGAAGCTTTCTTT; CDR3 protein: CASRLGTGEDEAFF
J gene: TRBJ2-7; clone size: .; V gene: TRBV5-6; CDR3 length: 15; D gene: .; CDR3 DNA: TGTGCCAGCAGCTTGGCCCCCGGCGCTAGATACGAGCAGTACTTC; CDR3 protein: CASSLAPGARYEQYF
J gene: TRBJ2-1; clone size: .; V gene: TRBV5-8; CDR3 length: 13; D gene: .; CDR3 DNA: TGTGCCAGCAGCTTGTTCACCCACAATGAGCAGTTCTTC; CDR3 protein: CASSLFTHNEQFF
J gene: TRBJ1-1; clone size: .; V gene: TRBV5-8; CDR3 length: 14; D gene: .; CDR3 DNA: TGTGCCAGCAGCTTGTGGAGGGAGGGAACTGAAGCTTTCTTT; CDR3 protein: CASSLWREGTEAFF
J gene: TRBJ1-1; clone size: few; V gene: TRBV19; CDR3 length: 13; D gene: .; CDR3 DNA: TGTGCCAGTAGTATAGTGGCGAACACTGAAGCTTTCTTT; CDR3 protein: CASSIVANTEAFF
J gene: TRBJ1-2; clone size: .; V gene: TRBV5-6; CDR3 length: 13; D gene: .; CDR3 DNA: TGTGCCAGCAGCTTGGGGCAGTCCTATGGCTACACCTTC; CDR3 protein: CASSLGQSYGYTF
J gene: TRBJ2-3; clone size: few; V gene: TRBV27; CDR3 length: 12; D gene: .; CDR3 DNA: TGTGCCAGCAGTTTATGGGGAGATACGCAGTATTTT; CDR3 protein: CASSLWGDTQYF
J gene: TRBJ1-3; clone size: .; V gene: TRBV19; CDR3 length: 13; D gene: TRBD1; CDR3 DNA: TGTGCCAGTAGGGGGACAGCTGGAAACACCATATATTTT; CDR3 protein: CASRGTAGNTIYF
J gene: TRBJ1-1; clone size: few; V gene: TRBV25-1; CDR3 length: 14; D gene: TRBD1; CDR3 DNA: TGTGCCAGCAGTGAGTGGGCAGGGGGCACTGAAGCTTTCTTT; CDR3 protein: CASSEWAGGTEAFF
J gene: TRBJ2-7; clone size: once; V gene: TRBV6-5; CDR3 length: 15; D gene: .; CDR3 DNA: TGTGCCATCAGGGCGTTGGACACCAGCTCCTACGAGCAGTACTTC; CDR3 protein: CAIRALDTSSYEQYF
J gene: TRBJ2-7; clone size: .; V gene: TRBV10-1; CDR3 length: 12; D gene: .; CDR3 DNA: TGCGCCAGCAGTGGTCTCGAAGGCGAGCAGTACTTC; CDR3 protein: CASSGLEGEQYF
J gene: TRBJ1-1; clone size: few; V gene: TRBV6-5; CDR3 length: 14; D gene: .; CDR3 DNA: TGTGCCAGCAGTTACTCACAGTTGAACACTGAAGCTTTCTTT; CDR3 protein: CASSYSQLNTEAFF
J gene: TRBJ2-7; clone size: .; V gene: TRBV5-6; CDR3 length: 13; D gene: TRBD2; CDR3 DNA: TGTGCCAGCAGCCCTGGGGGGGCCTACGAGCAGTACTTC; CDR3 protein: CASSPGGAYEQYF
J gene: TRBJ1-5; clone size: .; V gene: TRBV10-2; CDR3 length: 14; D gene: .; CDR3 DNA: TGCGCCAGCAACGGGGACGCCCGGGCCGGGCCCCAGCATTTT; CDR3 protein: CASNGDARAGPQHF
J gene: TRBJ1-6; clone size: .; V gene: TRBV13; CDR3 length: 17; D gene: TRBD1; CDR3 DNA: TGTGCCAGCAGCTTGGGACAGGGGAGAATTCGCGATTCACCCCTCCACTTT; CDR3 protein: CASSLGQGRIRDSPLHF
J gene: TRBJ2-7; clone size: .; V gene: TRBV19; CDR3 length: 13; D gene: .; CDR3 DNA: TGTGCCAGTAGTATCTCGGGAGCCTACGAGCAGTACTTC; CDR3 protein: CASSISGAYEQYF
J gene: TRBJ1-1; clone size: .; V gene: TRBV13; CDR3 length: 14; D gene: .; CDR3 DNA: TGTGCCAGCAGCCCTCTCCCGGGGGGCACTGAAGCTTTCTTT; CDR3 protein: CASSPLPGGTEAFF
J gene: TRBJ2-7; clone size: .; V gene: TRBV2; CDR3 length: 15; D gene: .; CDR3 DNA: TGTGCCAGCAGTGAACGGGTAACCAGCTCCTACGAGCAGTACTTC; CDR3 protein: CASSERVTSSYEQYF